Detailed here is one TCR beta chain. This record belongs to a study of shared clonotypes between healthy human individuals. Whole-study context: The cohort had two women and a few men, ages 18 to 49. For every donor, three CD4 naive, three CD4 memory, two CD8 naive and one CD8 memory plates were used.

Only in-frame clones appear in the TCRdb table, and some are missing; sequencing was by immunoSEQ multiplex PCR. In the table there are roughly 700,000 clones, roughly 70% of which are singletons. The J segment lost 6 bases and the V segment lost 5 bases, leaving 15 bases of the junction unmatched. Germline V lookup: CDR1 WNHNN, CDR2 SYGVQD (reference sequence). This CDR3 has 16 residues. Splitting of CD4+ cells produced CD45RA+ naive and CD45RA-negative memory subsets. Sequencing was done on a sample of memory CD4+ T cells sorted from blood. Subset defined: CD45RA-negative fraction. The TCR originated in a woman aged 25 to 39 in good health. The V and J genes are TRBV10-1 and TRBJ2-7; 8 bases match TRBD2. The CDR3 reads CASSPQRGTSNREQYF. In DNA form, the CDR3 reads TGCGCCAGCAGTCCCCAGAGGGGGACTAGTAATCGCGAGCAGTACTTC.